This TCR beta chain was recorded in a study of regulatory T cells in long-lasting Graves disease. This clonotype was counted at least ten times. Its antigen is as yet unknown. V lost 5 bases to trimming and J lost 4 bases; unmatched junction nucleotides: 5. CDR1 MNHEY and CDR2 SMNVEV come from the germline V gene (reference sequence). The CDR3 sequence is 14 residues long. The authors built TCR beta libraries using iRepertoire HTBI primers and Arm-PCR of CDR3 regions. TCRdb itself ran the multiplex PCR reads through MiXCR, one entry per CDR3 protein. The data show approximately 210,000 distinct CDR3 sequences, around 17% seen once. The time point: newly diagnosed GD, antithyroid drugs for less than 3 months. Construction of the TCR library relied on RNA isolated from PBMCs. Study results and caveats: Compared with new cases, persistent Graves' patients showed reduced TCR diversity.

This TCR came from a female donor with Graves disease. The chain recombines TRBV27 with TRBJ2-1, with 7 positions matching TRBD1. Source: peripheral blood mononuclear cells (PBMCs), taken at new diagnosis, from a patient treated with antithyroid drugs. As DNA, the CDR3 is TGTGCCAGCAGTGCCAGGGGGAAATACAATGAGCAGTTCTTC. This translates into CASSARGKYNEQFF.